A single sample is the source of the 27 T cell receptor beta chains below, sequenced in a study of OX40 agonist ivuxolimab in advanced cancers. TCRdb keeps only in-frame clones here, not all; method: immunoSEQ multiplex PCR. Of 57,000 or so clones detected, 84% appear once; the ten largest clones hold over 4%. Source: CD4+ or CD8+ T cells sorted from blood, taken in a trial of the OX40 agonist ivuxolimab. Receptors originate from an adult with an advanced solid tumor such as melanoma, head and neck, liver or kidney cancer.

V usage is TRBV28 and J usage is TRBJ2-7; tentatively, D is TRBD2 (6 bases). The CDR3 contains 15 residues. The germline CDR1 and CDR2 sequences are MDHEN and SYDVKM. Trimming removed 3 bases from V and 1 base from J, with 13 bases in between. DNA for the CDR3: TGTGCCAGCAGTTTTCCCCTAGCGTCATCCTACGAGCAGTACTTC. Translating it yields CASSFPLASSYEQYF.

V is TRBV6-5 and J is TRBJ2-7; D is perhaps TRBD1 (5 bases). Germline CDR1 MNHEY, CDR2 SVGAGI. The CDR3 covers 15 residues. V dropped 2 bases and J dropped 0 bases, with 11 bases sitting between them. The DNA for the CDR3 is TGTGCCAGCAGTTACGATTGGCAGGGCTCCTACGAGCAGTACTTC. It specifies CASSYDWQGSYEQYF.

CDR3 sequence reads: CASSEGGELFF. CDR3 DNA: TGTGCCAGCAGCGAGGGGGGGGAGCTGTTTTTT. This chain links TRBV11-2 with TRBJ2-2; perhaps D is TRBD1 or TRBD2 (5 bases each). Between the trimmed V and J ends, which lost 5 bases and 8 bases, there was a span of 6 bases. This CDR3 contains 11 residues. Germline V CDR1 and CDR2: SGHAT, FQNNGV.

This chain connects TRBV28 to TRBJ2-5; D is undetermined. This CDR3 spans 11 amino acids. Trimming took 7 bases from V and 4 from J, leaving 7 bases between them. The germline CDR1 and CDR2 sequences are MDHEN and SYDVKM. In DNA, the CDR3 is TGTGCCAGCACGGGTGGAGAGACCCAGTACTTC. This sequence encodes CASTGGETQYF.

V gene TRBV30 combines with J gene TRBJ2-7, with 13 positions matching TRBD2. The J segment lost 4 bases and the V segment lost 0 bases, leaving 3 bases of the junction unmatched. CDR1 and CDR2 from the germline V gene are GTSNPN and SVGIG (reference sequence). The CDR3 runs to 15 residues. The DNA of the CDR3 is TGTGCCTGGAGTGTAGGACTAGCGGGAGTATACGAGCAGTACTTC. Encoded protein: CAWSVGLAGVYEQYF.

Here the CDR3 reads CASSYRSEQYF. The CDR3 region has the DNA TGTGCCAGCAGCTACAGAAGCGAGCAGTACTTC. This chain connects TRBV28 to TRBJ2-7; D unresolved. Germline assignment: CDR1 MDHEN and CDR2 SYDVKM. The V and J ends lost 6 bases and 6 bases respectively, with 9 bases between them. The CDR3 extends over 11 amino acids.

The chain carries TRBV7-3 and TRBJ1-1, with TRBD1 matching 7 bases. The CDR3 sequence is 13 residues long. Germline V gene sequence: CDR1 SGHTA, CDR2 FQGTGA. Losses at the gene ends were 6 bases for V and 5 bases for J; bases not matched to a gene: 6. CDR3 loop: CASRPQGGTEAFF. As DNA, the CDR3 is TGTGCCAGCAGACCCCAGGGGGGAACTGAAGCTTTCTTT.

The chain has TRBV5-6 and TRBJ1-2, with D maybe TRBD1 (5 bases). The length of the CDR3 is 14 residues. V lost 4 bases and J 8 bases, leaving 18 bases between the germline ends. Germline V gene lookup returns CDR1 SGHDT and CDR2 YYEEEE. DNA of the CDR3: TGTGCCAGCAGCATCGGGACGAACTGGGAAGGCTACACCTTC. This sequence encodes CASSIGTNWEGYTF.

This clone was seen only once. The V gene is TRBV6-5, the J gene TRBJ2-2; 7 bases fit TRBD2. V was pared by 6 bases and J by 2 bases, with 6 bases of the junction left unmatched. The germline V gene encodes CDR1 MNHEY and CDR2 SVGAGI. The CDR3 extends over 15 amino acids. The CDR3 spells CASSPLAVNTGELFF. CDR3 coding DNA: TGTGCCAGCAGCCCGCTAGCGGTCAACACCGGGGAGCTGTTTTTT.

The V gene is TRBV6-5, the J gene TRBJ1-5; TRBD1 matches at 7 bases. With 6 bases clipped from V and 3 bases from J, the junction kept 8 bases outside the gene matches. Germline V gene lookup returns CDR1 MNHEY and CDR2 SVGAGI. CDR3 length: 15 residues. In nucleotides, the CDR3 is TGTGCCAGCAGCCATTCCGGGACAGTCAATCAGCCCCAGCATTTT. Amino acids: CASSHSGTVNQPQHF.

The CDR3 bases are TGTGCCAGCAGTTCACTCGGGACAGCCTACGAGCAGTACTTC. Protein product: CASSSLGTAYEQYF. The V and J genes are TRBV6-5 and TRBJ2-7; 7 positions match TRBD1. Germline values: CDR1 MNHEY, CDR2 SVGAGI. The CDR3 consists of 14 residues. Trimming took 4 bases from V and 2 from J; bases not matched to a gene: 5.

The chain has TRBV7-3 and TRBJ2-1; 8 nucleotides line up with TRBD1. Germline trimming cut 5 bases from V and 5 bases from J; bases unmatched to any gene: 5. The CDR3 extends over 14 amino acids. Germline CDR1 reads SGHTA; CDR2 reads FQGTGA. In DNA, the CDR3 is TGTGCCAGCAGCCAGGGGGCTTCTAACAATGAGCAGTTCTTC. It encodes CASSQGASNNEQFF.

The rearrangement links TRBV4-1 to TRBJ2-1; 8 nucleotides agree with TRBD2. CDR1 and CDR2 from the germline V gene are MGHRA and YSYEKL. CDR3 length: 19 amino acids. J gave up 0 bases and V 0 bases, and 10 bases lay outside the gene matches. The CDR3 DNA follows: TGCGCCAGCAGCCAAGATTCGCTAGCGGGTGGGAGCTCCTACAATGAGCAGTTCTTC. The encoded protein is CASSQDSLAGGSSYNEQFF.

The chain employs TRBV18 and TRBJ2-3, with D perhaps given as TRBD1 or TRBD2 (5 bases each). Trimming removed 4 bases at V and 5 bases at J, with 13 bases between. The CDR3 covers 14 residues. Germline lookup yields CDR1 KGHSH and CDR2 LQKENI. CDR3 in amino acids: CASSLGTRGDTQYF. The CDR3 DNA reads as TGTGCCAGCTCACTCGGTACTAGGGGAGATACGCAGTATTTT.

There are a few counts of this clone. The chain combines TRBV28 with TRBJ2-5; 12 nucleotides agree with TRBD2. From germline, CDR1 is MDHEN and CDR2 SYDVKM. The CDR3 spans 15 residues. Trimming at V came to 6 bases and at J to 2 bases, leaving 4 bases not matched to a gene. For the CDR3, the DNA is TGTGCCAGCAGGCTAGCGGGAGGGCCTCAAGAGACCCAGTACTTC. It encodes CASRLAGGPQETQYF. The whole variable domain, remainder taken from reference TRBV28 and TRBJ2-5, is DVKVTQSSRYLVKRTGEKVFLECVQDMDHENMFWYRQDPGLGLRLIYFSYDVKMKEKGDIPEGYSVSREKKERFSLILESASTNQTSMYLCASRLAGGPQETQYFGPGTRLLVL.

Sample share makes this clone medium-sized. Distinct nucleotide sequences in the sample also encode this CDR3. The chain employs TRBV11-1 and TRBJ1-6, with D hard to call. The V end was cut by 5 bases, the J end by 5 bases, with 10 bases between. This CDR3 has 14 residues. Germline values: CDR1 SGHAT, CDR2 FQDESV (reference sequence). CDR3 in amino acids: CASSLTGNNSPLHF. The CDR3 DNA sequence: TGTGCCAGCAGCCTGACGGGTAATAATTCACCCCTCCACTTT.

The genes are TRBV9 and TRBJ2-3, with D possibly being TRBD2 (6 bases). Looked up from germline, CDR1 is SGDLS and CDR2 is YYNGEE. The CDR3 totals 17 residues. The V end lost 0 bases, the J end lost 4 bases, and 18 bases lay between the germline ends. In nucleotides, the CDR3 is TGTGCCAGCAGCGTAGCGGCTAGCGCCGACCGCTCAGATACGCAGTATTTT. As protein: CASSVAASADRSDTQYF.

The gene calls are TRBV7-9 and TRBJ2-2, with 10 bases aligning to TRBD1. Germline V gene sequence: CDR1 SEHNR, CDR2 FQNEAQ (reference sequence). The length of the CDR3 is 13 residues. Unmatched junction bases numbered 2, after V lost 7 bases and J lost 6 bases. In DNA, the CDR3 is TGTGCCAGCATAGGACAGGGGGCCGGGGAGCTGTTTTTT. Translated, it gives CASIGQGAGELFF.

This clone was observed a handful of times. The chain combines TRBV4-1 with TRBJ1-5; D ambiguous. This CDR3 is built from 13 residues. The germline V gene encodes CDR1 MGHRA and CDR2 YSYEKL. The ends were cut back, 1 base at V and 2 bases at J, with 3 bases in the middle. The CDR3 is CASSQVGNQPQHF. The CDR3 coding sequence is TGCGCCAGCAGCCAAGTAGGCAATCAGCCCCAGCATTTT.

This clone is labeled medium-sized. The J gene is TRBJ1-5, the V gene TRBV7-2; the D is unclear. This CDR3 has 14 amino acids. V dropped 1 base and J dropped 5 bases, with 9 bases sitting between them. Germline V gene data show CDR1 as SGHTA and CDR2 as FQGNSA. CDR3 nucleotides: TGTGCCAGCAGCTTAGTGGCAGGCCATCAGCCCCAGCATTTT. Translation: CASSLVAGHQPQHF.

CDR3 sequence reads: CASNVRGPGNTIYF. CDR3 sequence (DNA): TGTGCCAGCAACGTCAGGGGACCTGGAAACACCATATATTTT. The rearrangement joins TRBV28 to TRBJ1-3, with D perhaps TRBD1 (6 bases). The V end lost 7 bases, the J end lost 2 bases, and 12 bases lay between the germline ends. CDR1 is MDHEN and CDR2 is SYDVKM in the germline V gene. The CDR3 runs to 14 residues.

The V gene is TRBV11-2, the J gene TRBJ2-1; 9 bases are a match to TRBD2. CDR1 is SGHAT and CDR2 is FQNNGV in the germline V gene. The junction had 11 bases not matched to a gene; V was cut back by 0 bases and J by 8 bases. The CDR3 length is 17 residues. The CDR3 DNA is TGTGCCAGCAGCTTAGATAGCGGAGGCGGGGGGGCCTATGAGCAGTTCTTC. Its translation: CASSLDSGGGGAYEQFF.

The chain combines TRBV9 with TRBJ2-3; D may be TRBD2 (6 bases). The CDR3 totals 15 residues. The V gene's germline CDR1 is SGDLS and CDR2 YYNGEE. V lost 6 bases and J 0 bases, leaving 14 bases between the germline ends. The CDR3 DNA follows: TGTGCCAGCACCGCAGCGGGTACGAGCACAGATACGCAGTATTTT. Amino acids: CASTAAGTSTDTQYF.

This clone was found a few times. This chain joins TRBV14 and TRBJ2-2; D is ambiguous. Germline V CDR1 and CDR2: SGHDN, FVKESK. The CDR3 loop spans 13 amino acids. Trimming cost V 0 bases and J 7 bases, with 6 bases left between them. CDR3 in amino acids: CASSQELGGELFF. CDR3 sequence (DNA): TGTGCCAGCAGCCAAGAACTGGGCGGGGAGCTGTTTTTT.

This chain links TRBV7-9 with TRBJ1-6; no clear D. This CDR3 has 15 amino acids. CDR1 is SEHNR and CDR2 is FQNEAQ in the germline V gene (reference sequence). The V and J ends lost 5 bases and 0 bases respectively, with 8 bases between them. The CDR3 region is CASSRWSSYNSPLHF. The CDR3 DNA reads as TGTGCCAGCAGCCGCTGGAGCTCCTATAATTCACCCCTCCACTTT.

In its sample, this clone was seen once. CDR3 nucleotides: TGTGCCAGCACGGCTAGCGTGAACACCGGGGAGCTGTTTTTT. Residues: CASTASVNTGELFF. The chain couples TRBV6-1 to TRBJ2-2, with D perhaps TRBD2 (6 bases). Germline CDR1 MNHNS, CDR2 SASEGT. V shed 7 bases and J shed 1 base, with 10 bases lying between them. The CDR3 runs to 14 residues.

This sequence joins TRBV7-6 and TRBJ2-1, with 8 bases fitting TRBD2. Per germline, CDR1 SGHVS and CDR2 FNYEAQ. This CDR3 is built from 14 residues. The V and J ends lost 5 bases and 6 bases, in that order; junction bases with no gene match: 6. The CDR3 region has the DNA TGTGCCAGCAGCCCGAGACTAGCGTCCAATGAGCAGTTCTTC. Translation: CASSPRLASNEQFF. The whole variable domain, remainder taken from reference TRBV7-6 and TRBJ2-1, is GAGVSQSPRYKVTKRGQDVALRCDPISGHVSLYWYRQALGQGPEFLTYFNYEAQQDKSGLPNDRFSAERPEGSISTLTIQRTEQRDSAMYRCASSPRLASNEQFFGPGTRLTVL.